The 18 T cell receptor beta chains below come from one sample, sequenced in a study of PD-1 blockade in classical Hodgkin lymphoma (dated by TCRdb to between 2020 and 2021). Interpreted using the paper, the time point label stands for: newly diagnosed, previously untreated cHL patient sample. The receptor library was made with the immunoSEQ multiplex PCR assay. TCRdb retrieved this table from immuneACCESS and kept in-frame rearrangements only. Not all clones are present; in checked studies, unresolved V genes account for under half, and no reason is known for the remainder. The table for this sample lists about 17,000 clones; around 90% of them were counted only once. The ten top clones hold around 7% of the sample. The sequenced sample consisted of peripheral blood mononuclear cells (PBMCs). The receptors were gathered from a human donor with classical Hodgkin lymphoma.

This chain joins TRBV28 and TRBJ2-7, with TRBD1 matching over 12 bases. The ends lost 6 bases at V and 7 bases at J; junction bases unmatched: 7. CDR1 is MDHEN and CDR2 is SYDVKM in the germline V gene. The CDR3 covers 14 residues. The CDR3 bases are TGTGCCAGCAGATCGGGACAGGGGGCAGGTGAGCAGTACTTC. It yields the protein CASRSGQGAGEQYF.

V gene TRBV6-4 combines with J gene TRBJ2-1, with TRBD2 matching 7 bases. The CDR3 loop spans 13 amino acids. Germline trimming cut 0 bases from V and 9 bases from J; bases unmatched to any gene: 2. Germline V gene data show CDR1 as MRHNA and CDR2 as SNTAGT. The CDR3 DNA sequence: TGTGCCAGCAGTGACTCAGGGGAGGGTGAGCAGTTCTTC. This sequence encodes CASSDSGEGEQFF.

The CDR3 nucleotides are TGCGCCAGCAGCTCGGGACAGGGAAGGGAAAAACTGTTTTTT. Its translation: CASSSGQGREKLFF. This rearrangement joins TRBV5-1 to TRBJ1-4; 9 nucleotides match TRBD1. This CDR3 contains 14 residues. In germline, CDR1 is SGHRS, CDR2 YFSETQ. V dropped 3 bases and J dropped 8; count of bases not matched to a gene: 5.

This clone was observed once. The chain recombines TRBV15 with TRBJ2-2, with a tentative D call TRBD2 (5 bases). The CDR3 loop spans 13 amino acids. Germline CDR1 and CDR2: LNHNV and YYDKDF (reference sequence). V was pared by 2 bases and J by 5 bases, with 6 bases between. The CDR3 DNA reads TGTGCCACCAGCAGACCGGGGACCGGGGAGCTGTTTTTT. Translating it yields CATSRPGTGELFF. Using reference TRBV15 and TRBJ2-2 for the parts outside the CDR3, the full variable domain is DAMVIQNPRYQVTQFGKPVTLSCSQTLNHNVMYWYQQKSSQAPKLLFHYYDKDFNNEADTPDNFQSRRPNTSFCFLDIRSPGLGDTAMYLCATSRPGTGELFFGEGSRLTVL.

This chain joins TRBV25-1 and TRBJ2-7; 10 bases match TRBD1. The CDR3 spans 14 residues. After removal of 3 bases from V and 3 bases from J, the junction contained 2 bases not matched to a gene. Germline loops: CDR1 MGHDK, CDR2 SYGVNS. The CDR3 nucleotides read TGTGCCAGCAGTGAGGGACAGGGGCACTACGAGCAGTACTTC. This gives the protein CASSEGQGHYEQYF.

This clone was found once. The chain links TRBV7-5 to TRBJ1-4. TRBV7-5 is recorded as a pseudogene. This CDR3 comprises 18 residues. The CDR3 loop reads CVRSLGSARRPTNEKLFF. CDR3 sequence (DNA): TGTGTCAGAAGCCTTGGTAGCGCACGCCGACCAACTAATGAAAAACTGTTTTTT.

This clone was counted between two and nine times. V and J are TRBV15 and TRBJ2-7; 7 bases are a match to TRBD1. CDR3 size: 14 residues. After removal of 4 bases from V and 2 bases from J, the junction contained 5 bases not matched to a gene. Looked up from germline, CDR1 is LNHNV and CDR2 is YYDKDF (reference sequence). The CDR3 loop is CATSTGQEAYEQYF. In nucleotides, the CDR3 is TGTGCCACCAGCACAGGACAGGAAGCCTACGAGCAGTACTTC.

The rearrangement uses TRBV4-1 and TRBJ2-1; 8 bases match TRBD2. From germline, CDR1 is MGHRA and CDR2 YSYEKL. Trimming cost V 4 bases and J 8 bases; bases outside gene matches: 10. The CDR3 contains 15 residues. As DNA, the CDR3 is TGCGCCAGCAGCCGAATAGCGGGACCGGTACATGAGCAGTTCTTC. Protein product: CASSRIAGPVHEQFF.

This rearrangement joins TRBV11-2 to TRBJ1-1; tentative D call: TRBD1 (5 bases). Trimming shortened V by 1 base and J by 7 bases, and 13 bases separated the two germline ends. There are 14 residues in the CDR3. Germline CDR1 SGHAT, CDR2 FQNNGV. CDR3 sequence: CASSLVAGAGEAFF. The CDR3 DNA reads TGTGCCAGCAGCTTAGTGGCCGGGGCCGGTGAAGCTTTCTTT.

This chain uses TRBV25-1 with TRBJ2-3; D perhaps matches TRBD2 (7 bases). Per the germline V gene, CDR1 is MGHDK and CDR2 is SYGVNS. V lost 2 bases to trimming and J lost 2 bases, with 17 bases between them. This CDR3 is built from 17 residues. Here the CDR3 DNA reads TGTGCCAGCAGTGAAGGGGGGGCCACTTTTTTCACAGATACGCAGTATTTT. This gives the protein CASSEGGATFFTDTQYF.

This chain links TRBV11-2 with TRBJ2-7, with 11 bases that match TRBD2. Germline-derived CDR1 and CDR2 are SGHAT and FQNNGV. The length of the CDR3 is 15 residues. V lost 1 base, J lost 3 bases, and 2 bases stayed unmatched. The CDR3 bases are TGTGCCAGCAGCTTAGCCGGACTAGCGGGCTACGAGCAGTACTTC. Its protein product is CASSLAGLAGYEQYF. The complete variable domain, with remaining parts taken from reference TRBV11-2 and TRBJ2-7, reads EAGVAQSPRYKIIEKRQSVAFWCNPISGHATLYWYQQILGQGPKLLIQFQNNGVVDDSQLPKDRFSAERLKGVDSTLKIQPAKLEDSAVYLCASSLAGLAGYEQYFGPGTRLTVT.

The J gene is TRBJ1-3, the V gene TRBV18, with 7 bases identical to TRBD1. The V gene end was trimmed by 2 bases and the J gene end by 2 bases; junction bases not matched to a gene: 3. The CDR3 is 15 residues long. Germline CDR1 reads KGHSH; CDR2 reads LQKENI. The CDR3 coding sequence is TGTGCCAGCTCACCAAGGACAGGTGCTGGAAACACCATATATTTT. Translation gives CASSPRTGAGNTIYF.

The CDR3 protein is CAWSSPRVGRIQYF. The CDR3 bases are TGTGCCTGGAGCTCCCCTCGGGTGGGGAGGATTCAGTACTTC. The chain uses TRBV30 and TRBJ2-7, with D possibly TRBD2 on 6 matching bases. The CDR3 runs 14 residues. Between the trimmed V and J ends, which lost 3 bases and 10 bases, there was a span of 22 bases. CDR1 and CDR2 from the germline V gene are GTSNPN and SVGIG (reference sequence).

This CDR3 is CASSLSGSPDTQYF. In DNA form, the CDR3 reads TGTGCCAGCAGCTTAAGCGGGAGTCCAGATACGCAGTATTTT. This chain links TRBV7-9 with TRBJ2-3; 8 bases fit TRBD2. Losses at the gene ends were 2 bases for V and 4 bases for J; bases not matched to a gene: 2. This CDR3 spans 14 amino acids. Germline values: CDR1 SEHNR, CDR2 FQNEAQ (reference sequence).

The V call is TRBV5-6, the J call TRBJ2-4; no firm D call. Trimming took off 3 bases at V and 0 bases at J, with 4 bases between the two ends. Germline V gene sequence: CDR1 SGHDT, CDR2 YYEEEE. The CDR3 spans 13 residues. The CDR3 spells CASSSLAKNIQYF. CDR3 nucleotide sequence: TGTGCCAGCAGCTCACTAGCCAAAAACATTCAGTACTTC.

This clone was seen a few times. The chain combines TRBV2 with TRBJ2-1; 11 positions match TRBD2. Germline V gene lookup returns CDR1 SNHLY and CDR2 FYNNEI. The CDR3 is 14 amino acids. The trim removed 4 bases at V and 4 bases at J, leaving 0 bases unmatched. CDR3 nucleotides: TGTGCCAGCAGTGGACTAGCGGGGTACAATGAGCAGTTCTTC. Translated: CASSGLAGYNEQFF.

The chain carries TRBV5-6 and TRBJ2-7; D perhaps matches TRBD2 (6 bases). V was cut by 5 bases and J by 0 bases, with 18 bases left in between. The CDR3 is made up of 16 amino acids. The V gene's germline CDR1 is SGHDT and CDR2 YYEEEE. CDR3 sequence (DNA): TGTGCCAGCAGAAAGGGCGGGACTCTCAGCTCCTACGAGCAGTACTTC. Translating it yields CASRKGGTLSSYEQYF.

The V and J genes are TRBV29-1 and TRBJ2-6; 12 bases fit TRBD1. Germline V CDR1 and CDR2: SQVTM, ANQGSEA. This CDR3 region has 19 residues. The V and J ends lost 5 bases and 0 bases, in that order; junction bases with no gene match: 11. CDR3 loop: CSVTGTGGNSASGANVLTF. Here the CDR3 DNA reads TGCAGCGTTACGGGGACAGGGGGCAACAGCGCCTCTGGGGCCAACGTCCTGACTTTC.